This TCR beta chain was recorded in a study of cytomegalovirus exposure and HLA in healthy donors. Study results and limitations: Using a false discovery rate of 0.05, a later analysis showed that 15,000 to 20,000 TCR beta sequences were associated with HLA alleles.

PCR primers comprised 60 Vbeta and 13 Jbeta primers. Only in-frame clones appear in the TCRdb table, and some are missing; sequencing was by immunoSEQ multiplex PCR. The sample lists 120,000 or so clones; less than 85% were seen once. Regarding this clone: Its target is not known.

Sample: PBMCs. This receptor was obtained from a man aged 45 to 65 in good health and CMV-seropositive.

As DNA, the CDR3 is TGCGCCAGCAGCCAAGAGGGAGGCGGCTCACCAACTAATGAAAAACTGTTTTTT. Residues: CASSQEGGGSPTNEKLFF. This rearrangement joins TRBV4-3 to TRBJ1-4; no clear D gene. The CDR3 totals 18 residues. From germline, CDR1 is LGHNA and CDR2 YSLEER. V gave up 0 bases and J gave up 0 bases, with 14 bases separating them.